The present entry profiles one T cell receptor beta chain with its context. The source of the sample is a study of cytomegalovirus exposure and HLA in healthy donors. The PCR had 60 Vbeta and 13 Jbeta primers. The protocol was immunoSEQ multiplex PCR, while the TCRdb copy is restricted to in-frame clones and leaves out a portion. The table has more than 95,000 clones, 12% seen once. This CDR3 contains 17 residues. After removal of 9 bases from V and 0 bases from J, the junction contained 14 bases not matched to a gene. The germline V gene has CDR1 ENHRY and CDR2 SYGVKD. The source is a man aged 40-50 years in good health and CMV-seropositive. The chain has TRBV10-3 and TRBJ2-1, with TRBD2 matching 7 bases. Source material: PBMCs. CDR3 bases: TGTGCCATATCGCCAATCACTAGCGCAAGCTCCTACAATGAGCAGTTCTTC. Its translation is CAISPITSASSYNEQFF.